The 14 T cell receptor beta chains below come from one sample, sequenced in a study of shared clonotypes between healthy human individuals. Clones were read by immunoSEQ multiplex PCR, and TCRdb kept only the in-frame ones, dropping some. The sample consists of millions of clones, 95% of them appearing once. The sample consisted of naive CD4+ T cells sorted from blood. The subset is: CD45RA+ positively selected. Source of these receptors: a man between 18 and 35 years old in good health.

The J gene is TRBJ1-2, the V gene TRBV18, with D maybe TRBD1 (5 bases). The V gene's germline CDR1 is KGHSH and CDR2 LQKENI. Trimming cost V 3 bases and J 4 bases, with 21 bases left between them. The CDR3 is 17 residues long. CDR3 protein: CASSPTRDGGRTYGYTF. In DNA form, the CDR3 reads TGTGCCAGCTCACCCACCAGAGATGGGGGGAGGACCTATGGCTACACCTTC.

CDR3 coding DNA: TGTGCCAGCAGCCCCATGAGCTCAAGCTCTCGAGCCAACGTCCTGACTTTC. Translated: CASSPMSSSSRANVLTF. This chain links TRBV2 with TRBJ2-6; D unresolved. Trimming removed 6 bases at V and 7 bases at J, with 22 bases between. The CDR3 has 17 amino acids. The germline V gene encodes CDR1 SNHLY and CDR2 FYNNEI.

To note about this clone: In the same sample, other DNA sequences code for this CDR3. The genes are TRBV7-2 and TRBJ2-1; D remains unclear. This CDR3 contains 12 residues. CDR1 is SGHTA, CDR2 FQGNSA, per germline. Trimming took 1 base from V and 3 from J, leaving 1 base between them. The CDR3 DNA is TGTGCCAGCAGCTTAGACTACAATGAGCAGTTCTTC. Its protein is CASSLDYNEQFF. The complete variable domain, with remaining parts taken from reference TRBV7-2 and TRBJ2-1, reads GAGVSQSPSNKVTEKGKDVELRCDPISGHTALYWYRQSLGQGLEFLIYFQGNSAPDKSGLPSDRFSAERTGGSVSTLTIQRTQQEDSAVYLCASSLDYNEQFFGPGTRLTVL.

The gene calls are TRBV5-8 and TRBJ2-5, with D tentatively TRBD2 (6 bases). The germline V and J ends were trimmed by 1 base and 2 bases, with 12 bases remaining between them. Germline V gene data show CDR1 as SGHTS and CDR2 as YDEGEE. The CDR3 spans 15 residues. The CDR3 is CASSLMASAQETQYF. As DNA, the CDR3 is TGTGCCAGCAGCTTGATGGCTAGCGCGCAAGAGACCCAGTACTTC.

V gene TRBV7-2 combines with J gene TRBJ2-2; D possibly uses TRBD1 or TRBD2 (6 bases each). Deletions cut 5 bases from V and 5 bases from J, with 15 bases between. Germline V lookup: CDR1 SGHTA, CDR2 FQGNSA. CDR3 length equals 15 residues. This CDR3 reads CASSPPLGGTGELFF. CDR3 DNA sequence: TGTGCCAGCAGCCCTCCACTAGGGGGGACCGGGGAGCTGTTTTTT. The whole variable domain, remainder taken from reference TRBV7-2 and TRBJ2-2, is GAGVSQSPSNKVTEKGKDVELRCDPISGHTALYWYRQSLGQGLEFLIYFQGNSAPDKSGLPSDRFSAERTGGSVSTLTIQRTQQEDSAVYLCASSPPLGGTGELFFGEGSRLTVL.

This chain connects TRBV30 to TRBJ1-2; TRBD1 matches 8 bases. The ends lost 0 bases at V and 13 bases at J; junction bases unmatched: 7. Germline assignment: CDR1 GTSNPN and CDR2 SVGIG (reference sequence). The CDR3 runs 12 residues. CDR3 nucleotides: TGTGCCTGGAGTGTACAGGGGGGACACGGCACCTTC. It translates to CAWSVQGGHGTF.

The chain uses TRBV7-2 and TRBJ1-1; D is uncertain. V lost 2 bases and J 1 base, leaving 8 bases between the germline ends. From germline, CDR1 is SGHTA and CDR2 FQGNSA. The length of the CDR3 is 14 residues. The CDR3, as DNA: TGTGCCAGCAGCTTACAGACCTCGAACACTGAAGCTTTCTTT. Translation gives CASSLQTSNTEAFF.

The J gene is TRBJ2-7, the V gene TRBV5-4; 9 nucleotides agree with TRBD1. Looked up from germline, CDR1 is SGHNT and CDR2 is YYREEE (reference sequence). V shed 4 bases, J shed 2 bases, and the junction held 4 bases outside the gene matches. The CDR3 contains 14 residues. CDR3 residues: CASSLTGGTYEQYF. The CDR3 DNA follows: TGTGCCAGCAGCCTGACAGGGGGAACCTACGAGCAGTACTTC. Filled out from reference TRBV5-4 and TRBJ2-7, the complete variable domain reads ETGVTQSPTHLIKTRGQQVTLRCSSQSGHNTVSWYQQALGQGPQFIFQYYREEENGRGNFPPRFSGLQFPNYSSELNVNALELDDSALYLCASSLTGGTYEQYFGPGTRLTVT.

The rearrangement links TRBV4-1 to TRBJ1-1; 10 bases map to TRBD1. The trim removed 4 bases at V and 4 bases at J, leaving 15 bases unmatched. Germline loops: CDR1 MGHRA, CDR2 YSYEKL. The CDR3 consists of 18 residues. This CDR3 is CASSLYRDRGAWVTEAFF. The DNA of the CDR3 is TGCGCCAGCAGCCTCTACCGGGACAGGGGCGCGTGGGTCACTGAAGCTTTCTTT.

The rearrangement joins TRBV6-5 to TRBJ2-7; D gene uncertain. With 7 bases removed from V and 1 base from J, the gap between germline ends came to 14 bases. Germline V CDR1 and CDR2: MNHEY, SVGAGI. CDR3 length: 14 amino acids. This CDR3 reads CASTHGGKSYEQYF. The DNA for the CDR3 is TGTGCCAGCACTCACGGTGGCAAATCCTACGAGCAGTACTTC.

This chain joins TRBV5-5 and TRBJ2-7; tentatively, D is TRBD1 (6 bases). The CDR3 has 15 residues. Germline CDR1 is SGHKS and CDR2 is YYEKEE (reference sequence). Trimming took off 3 bases at V and 3 bases at J, with 16 bases between the two ends. The CDR3 bases are TGTGCCAGCAGCTGGGCCCCGGGACAACGCTACGAGCAGTACTTC. Amino acids: CASSWAPGQRYEQYF. Full variable domain (rest looked up from reference TRBV5-5 and TRBJ2-7): DAGVTQSPTHLIKTRGQQVTLRCSPISGHKSVSWYQQVLGQGPQFIFQYYEKEERGRGNFPDRFSARQFPNYSSELNVNALLLGDSALYLCASSWAPGQRYEQYFGPGTRLTVT.

The gene calls are TRBV18 and TRBJ1-4; TRBD1 is a possible D gene (6 bases). CDR1 and CDR2 (germline): KGHSH, LQKENI. This CDR3 is built from 15 residues. V lost 3 bases and J 1 base, leaving 9 bases between the germline ends. The CDR3 is CASSPVQGTNEKLFF. The CDR3 DNA reads TGTGCCAGCTCACCCGTACAGGGAACTAATGAAAAACTGTTTTTT.

This chain joins TRBV21-1 and TRBJ1-5. TRBV21-1 is deemed a pseudogene. This CDR3 is 11 amino acids long. The CDR3 reads CASTPLQPQHF. In nucleotides, the CDR3 is TGTGCCAGCACCCCTCTACAGCCCCAGCATTTT.

The chain carries TRBV7-2 and TRBJ2-1; 7 nucleotides match TRBD1. The CDR3 loop spans 15 amino acids. Germline V gene lookup returns CDR1 SGHTA and CDR2 FQGNSA. With 1 base clipped from V and 4 bases from J, the junction kept 4 bases outside the gene matches. CDR3 sequence reads: CASSLEDRRYNEQFF. Written as DNA, the CDR3 is TGTGCCAGCAGCTTAGAGGACAGGCGTTACAATGAGCAGTTCTTC. Using reference TRBV7-2 and TRBJ2-1 for the parts outside the CDR3, the full variable domain is GAGVSQSPSNKVTEKGKDVELRCDPISGHTALYWYRQSLGQGLEFLIYFQGNSAPDKSGLPSDRFSAERTGGSVSTLTIQRTQQEDSAVYLCASSLEDRRYNEQFFGPGTRLTVL.